This record looks at one T cell receptor (beta chain) sequence and its context. What it binds is not known. The source of the sample is a study of T-cell memory formation after mild COVID-19. Study-wide results and limits: Several responding clones turned up in pre-infection memory, indicating that cross-reactive memory may have taken part.

TCRdb recomputed calls from the 5' RACE reads with MiXCR, one row per CDR3 protein. In the table there are approximately 300,000 distinct CDR3 sequences, more than 15% of which are singletons. The V and J ends lost 6 bases and 7 bases, in that order; junction bases with no gene match: 5. This CDR3 spans 14 amino acids. Germline lookup yields CDR1 MNHEY and CDR2 SVGAGI. The rearrangement uses TRBV6-5 and TRBJ2-1; 11 bases match TRBD1. The origin of this receptor is a man between 18 and 29 years old who had mild COVID-19 (a few samples of this study predate the infection). Cell type and time point are not known. Sequenced input: PBMCs or a T cell subset sorted from them (not recorded which). CDR3 DNA sequence: TGTGCCAGCAGACCCGGACAGGGGGCGAATGAGCAGTTCTTC. This encodes CASRPGQGANEQFF.